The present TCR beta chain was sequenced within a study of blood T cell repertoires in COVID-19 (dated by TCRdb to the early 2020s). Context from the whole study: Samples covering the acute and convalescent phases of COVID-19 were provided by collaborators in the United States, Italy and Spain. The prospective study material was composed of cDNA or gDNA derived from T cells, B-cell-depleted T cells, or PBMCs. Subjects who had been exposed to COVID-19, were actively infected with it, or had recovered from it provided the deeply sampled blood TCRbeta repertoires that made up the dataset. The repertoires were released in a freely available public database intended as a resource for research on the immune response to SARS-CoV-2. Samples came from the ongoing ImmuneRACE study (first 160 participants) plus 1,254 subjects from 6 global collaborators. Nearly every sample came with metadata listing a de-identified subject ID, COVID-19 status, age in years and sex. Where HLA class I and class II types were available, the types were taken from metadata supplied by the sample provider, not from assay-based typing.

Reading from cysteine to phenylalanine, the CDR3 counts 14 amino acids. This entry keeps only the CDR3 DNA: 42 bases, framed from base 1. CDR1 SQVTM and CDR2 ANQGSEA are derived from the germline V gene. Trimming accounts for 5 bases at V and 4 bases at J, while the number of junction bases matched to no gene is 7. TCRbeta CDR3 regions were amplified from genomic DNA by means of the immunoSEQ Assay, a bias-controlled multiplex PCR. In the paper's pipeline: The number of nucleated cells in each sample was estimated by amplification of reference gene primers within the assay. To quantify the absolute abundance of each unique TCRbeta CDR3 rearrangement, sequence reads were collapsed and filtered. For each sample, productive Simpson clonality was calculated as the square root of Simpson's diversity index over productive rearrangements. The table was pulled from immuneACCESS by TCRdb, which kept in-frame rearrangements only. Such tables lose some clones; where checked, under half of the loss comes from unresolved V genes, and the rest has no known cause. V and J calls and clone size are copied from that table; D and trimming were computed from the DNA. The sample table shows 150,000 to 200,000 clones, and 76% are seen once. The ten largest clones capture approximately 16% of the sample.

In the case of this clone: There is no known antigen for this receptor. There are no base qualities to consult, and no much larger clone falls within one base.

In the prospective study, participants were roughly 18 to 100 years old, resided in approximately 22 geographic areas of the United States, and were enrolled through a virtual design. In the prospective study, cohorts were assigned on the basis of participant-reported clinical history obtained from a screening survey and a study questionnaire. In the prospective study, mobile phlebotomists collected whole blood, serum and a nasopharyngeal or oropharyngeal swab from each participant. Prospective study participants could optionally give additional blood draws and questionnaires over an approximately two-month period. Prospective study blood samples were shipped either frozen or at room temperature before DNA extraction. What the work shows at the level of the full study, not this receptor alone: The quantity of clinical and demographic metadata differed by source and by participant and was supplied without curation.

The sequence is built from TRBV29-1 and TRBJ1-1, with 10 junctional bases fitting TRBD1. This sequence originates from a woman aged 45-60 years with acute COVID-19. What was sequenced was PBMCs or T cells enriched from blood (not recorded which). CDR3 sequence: CSVSTGGSGTEAFF. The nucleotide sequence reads TGCAGCGTTTCGACAGGGGGCAGCGGCACTGAAGCTTTCTTT.